This note documents a single T cell receptor (beta chain) sequence. This record comes from a study of blood T cell repertoires in COVID-19. Looking at the study overall: There were acute and convalescent COVID-19 samples, and they came from the United States, Italy and Spain. T cells, B-cell-depleted T cells, or PBMCs provided the cDNA or gDNA that served as material.

This CDR3 has 16 amino acids. V lost 2 bases, J lost 0 bases, and 11 bases lay in between. CDR1 and CDR2 (germline): MDHEN, SYDVKM. In the authors' methods: By means of reference gene primer amplification, nucleated cell counts were estimated. Clones were read by immunoSEQ multiplex PCR, and TCRdb kept only the in-frame ones, dropping some. That table supplies the V and J calls and clone size; D and trimming were determined from the DNA. The sample has 50,000 to 70,000 clones, around 81% seen once. The origin of this receptor is a human donor in a cohort sampled during active COVID-19. The J gene is TRBJ1-5, the V gene TRBV28; tentatively, D is TRBD1 (5 bases). Sequencing was carried out using peripheral blood. The CDR3 sequence is CASSLRGILSNQPQHF. CDR3 coding DNA: TGTGCCAGCAGTTTAAGGGGTATACTTAGCAATCAGCCCCAGCATTTT.